A single sample is the source of the 26 T cell receptor beta chains below, sequenced in a study of cytomegalovirus exposure and HLA in healthy donors. The PCR made use of 60 Vbeta and 13 Jbeta primers. The repertoire was sequenced with immunoSEQ multiplex PCR; TCRdb's copy has only in-frame clones and lacks some. The table has 150,000 to 200,000 clones, around 77% seen once. The material sequenced was PBMCs. Receptors were obtained from a female donor in good health and CMV-seronegative.

This chain uses TRBV18 with TRBJ1-1; no clear D. V was clipped by 3 bases and J by 1 base, with 9 bases between them. This CDR3 has 14 amino acids. Germline-derived CDR1 and CDR2 are KGHSH and LQKENI. As DNA, the CDR3 is TGTGCCAGCTCACCGATCTCGAGGAACACTGAAGCTTTCTTT. It is translated as CASSPISRNTEAFF.

The chain carries TRBV9 and TRBJ2-1; no firm D call. This CDR3 has 14 residues. Germline CDR1 reads SGDLS; CDR2 reads YYNGEE. With 0 bases removed from V and 2 bases from J, the gap between germline ends came to 6 bases. For the CDR3, the DNA is TGTGCCAGCAGCGTAGAGCCGGCCTACAATGAGCAGTTCTTC. Its translation: CASSVEPAYNEQFF. The entire variable domain, with the rest obtained from reference TRBV9 and TRBJ2-1, is as follows: DSGVTQTPKHLITATGQRVTLRCSPRSGDLSVYWYQQSLDQGLQFLIQYYNGEERAKGNILERFSAQQFPDLHSELNLSSLELGDSALYFCASSVEPAYNEQFFGPGTRLTVL.

J is TRBJ2-1 and V is TRBV27; 11 bases match TRBD2. Trimming at V came to 3 bases and at J to 8 bases, leaving 6 bases not matched to a gene. Per germline, CDR1 MNHEY and CDR2 SMNVEV (reference sequence). This CDR3 has 15 amino acids. The CDR3: CASSFETSGKDEQFF. CDR3 DNA sequence: TGTGCCAGCAGTTTTGAGACTAGCGGGAAGGATGAGCAGTTCTTC.

The CDR3 region has the DNA TGTGCCAGCAGCCAAGGACTAGCGGGGTACGAGCAGTACTTC. Translation gives CASSQGLAGYEQYF. The chain joins TRBV4-2 to TRBJ2-7, with 11 positions matching TRBD2. The CDR3 totals 14 residues. CDR1 and CDR2 from the germline V gene are LGHNA and YNFKEQ. Germline trimming cut 1 base from V and 4 bases from J; bases unmatched to any gene: 0.

The CDR3 loop reads CASTSSELKYEQYF. The CDR3, as DNA: TGTGCCAGCACGTCTAGCGAGTTAAAATACGAGCAGTACTTC. The J gene is TRBJ2-7, the V gene TRBV27; possible D gene TRBD2, 6 bases. The germline CDR1 and CDR2 sequences are MNHEY and SMNVEV (reference sequence). This CDR3 is 14 amino acids long. V lost 7 bases, J lost 4 bases, and 17 bases lay in between.

This clone has only one observation. This chain joins TRBV19 and TRBJ2-1; 7 nucleotides align to TRBD2. This CDR3 is 13 amino acids long. Looked up from germline, CDR1 is LNHDA and CDR2 is SQIVND (reference sequence). Trimming cost V 9 bases and J 0 bases; bases outside gene matches: 2. CDR3 coding DNA: TGTGCCAGCCGGGACTACTCCTACAATGAGCAGTTCTTC. It codes for CASRDYSYNEQFF. Full variable domain (remainder filled in from reference TRBV19 and TRBJ2-1): DGGITQSPKYLFRKEGQNVTLSCEQNLNHDAMYWYRQDPGQGLRLIYYSQIVNDFQKGDIAEGYSVSREKKESFPLTVTSAQKNPTAFYLCASRDYSYNEQFFGPGTRLTVL.

This clone was observed a single time. The rearrangement joins TRBV19 to TRBJ2-3; D is perhaps TRBD2 (6 bases). Germline V gene data show CDR1 as LNHDA and CDR2 as SQIVND (reference sequence). CDR3 length: 14 amino acids. The germline V and J ends were trimmed by 5 bases and 0 bases, with 9 bases remaining between them. The DNA of the CDR3 is TGTGCCAGTAGTGGGGGGACTAGCACAGATACGCAGTATTTT. Protein sequence: CASSGGTSTDTQYF.

The CDR3, as DNA: TGTGCCAGCAGTGAACAGGGCACCTATGGCTACACCTTC. This encodes CASSEQGTYGYTF. The chain links TRBV2 to TRBJ1-2, with D perhaps TRBD1 (5 bases). The CDR3 contains 13 residues. With 2 bases removed from V and 4 bases from J, the gap between germline ends came to 8 bases. From germline, CDR1 is SNHLY and CDR2 FYNNEI.

J is TRBJ2-7 and V is TRBV27, with 11 nucleotides matching TRBD2. V was clipped by 5 bases and J by 0 bases; unmatched bases: 6. CDR3 length: 16 amino acids. Per the germline V gene, CDR1 is MNHEY and CDR2 is SMNVEV (reference sequence). The CDR3 loop is CASSRSSGRTSYEQYF. CDR3 coding DNA: TGTGCCAGCAGTCGATCTAGCGGGAGGACCTCCTACGAGCAGTACTTC.

The V and J genes are TRBV2 and TRBJ2-7, with D possibly being TRBD2 (5 bases). Germline CDR1 reads SNHLY; CDR2 reads FYNNEI. The CDR3 is made up of 14 amino acids. Between the trimmed V and J ends, which lost 4 bases and 4 bases, there was a span of 14 bases. The CDR3 loop is CASSAPGNLYEQYF. In DNA form, the CDR3 reads TGTGCCAGCAGTGCGCCGGGAAACCTATACGAGCAGTACTTC.

The chain has TRBV28 and TRBJ2-3; D may be TRBD1 (5 bases). CDR1 is MDHEN, CDR2 SYDVKM, per germline. This CDR3 comprises 15 residues. Trimming shortened V by 3 bases and J by 0 bases, and 10 bases separated the two germline ends. The CDR3 spells CASSFHRMSTDTQYF. Here the CDR3 DNA reads TGTGCCAGCAGTTTCCACAGGATGAGCACAGATACGCAGTATTTT.

J is TRBJ1-1 and V is TRBV11-2, with D perhaps matching TRBD1 (6 bases). This CDR3 contains 13 residues. Trimming removed 2 bases from V and 3 bases from J, with 7 bases in between. Germline CDR1 is SGHAT and CDR2 is FQNNGV. This CDR3 reads CASSLYRDTEAFF. The CDR3, as DNA: TGTGCCAGCAGCTTATACAGGGACACTGAAGCTTTCTTT.

On this clone: One end of the junction does not line up with germline, which may come from a read error. V usage is TRBV7-9 and J usage is TRBJ1-2, with 7 bases lining up with TRBD1. Germline V lookup: CDR1 SEHNR, CDR2 FQNEAQ (reference sequence). This CDR3 comprises 14 residues. The DNA for the CDR3 is TGTTCCAGCAGCTTAACAGGGGAGGACTATGGCTACACCTTC. Translating gives CSSSLTGEDYGYTF.

This chain joins TRBV5-6 and TRBJ1-1; no clear D gene. Germline V gene sequence: CDR1 SGHDT, CDR2 YYEEEE. The CDR3 is 13 residues long. V gave up 8 bases and J gave up 3 bases, with 14 bases separating them. For the CDR3, the DNA is TGTGCCAGTCAGAAGTCTGCGGACACTGAAGCTTTCTTT. Amino acid sequence: CASQKSADTEAFF.

The genes are TRBV28 and TRBJ2-7, with 12 nucleotides matching TRBD2. J lost 3 bases, V lost 4 bases, and 4 bases had no gene match. This CDR3 region has 15 residues. From germline, CDR1 is MDHEN and CDR2 SYDVKM. CDR3 region: CASSSSGGADYEQYF. For the CDR3, the DNA is TGTGCCAGCAGTTCTAGCGGGGGGGCCGACTACGAGCAGTACTTC.

The chain uses TRBV18 and TRBJ2-1; 11 bases are shared with TRBD2. The CDR3 loop spans 18 amino acids. Germline CDR1 and CDR2: KGHSH and LQKENI. The junction had 13 bases not matched to a gene; V was cut back by 6 bases and J by 3 bases. CDR3 region: CASSVASGGTFLYNEQFF. For the CDR3, the DNA is TGTGCCAGCTCCGTAGCTAGCGGGGGGACCTTTCTCTACAATGAGCAGTTCTTC.

V gene TRBV19 combines with J gene TRBJ2-7, with 8 bases lining up with TRBD1. V dropped 6 bases and J dropped 2; count of bases not matched to a gene: 6. CDR1 LNHDA and CDR2 SQIVND come from the germline V gene (reference sequence). The CDR3 spans 14 residues. CDR3: CASRKRQGPYEQYF. The CDR3 coding sequence is TGTGCCAGTAGGAAGCGACAGGGGCCCTACGAGCAGTACTTC.

This rearrangement joins TRBV28 to TRBJ2-5; D is perhaps TRBD2 (5 bases). The CDR3 extends over 15 amino acids. Trimming took off 2 bases at V and 5 bases at J, with 15 bases between the two ends. Germline V gene data show CDR1 as MDHEN and CDR2 as SYDVKM. CDR3 coding DNA: TGTGCCAGCAGTTTAGCGGGTGACGGACGGGAGACCCAGTACTTC. Translating gives CASSLAGDGRETQYF.

The chain couples TRBV27 to TRBJ1-1; the D gene is possibly TRBD1 (5 bases). CDR1 and CDR2 from the germline V gene are MNHEY and SMNVEV (reference sequence). Trimming left V 3 bases short and J 1 base short, with 9 bases between. The CDR3 is 14 amino acids. Written as DNA, the CDR3 is TGTGCCAGCAGTTTCCTGGGGGGGAACACTGAAGCTTTCTTT. This codes for CASSFLGGNTEAFF.

The chain couples TRBV9 to TRBJ2-1, with TRBD2 identical over 7 bases. This CDR3 contains 15 residues. V was pared by 3 bases and J by 0 bases, with 3 bases of the junction left unmatched. The germline gives CDR1 SGDLS, CDR2 YYNGEE. The CDR3 is CASSGASGSYNEQFF. CDR3 nucleotide sequence: TGTGCCAGCAGCGGAGCTAGCGGCTCCTACAATGAGCAGTTCTTC. The entire variable domain, with the rest obtained from reference TRBV9 and TRBJ2-1, is as follows: DSGVTQTPKHLITATGQRVTLRCSPRSGDLSVYWYQQSLDQGLQFLIQYYNGEERAKGNILERFSAQQFPDLHSELNLSSLELGDSALYFCASSGASGSYNEQFFGPGTRLTVL.

The V call is TRBV7-6, the J call TRBJ2-2; D gene ambiguous. Germline CDR1 and CDR2: SGHVS and FNYEAQ. V was shortened by 2 bases and J by 8 bases, with 9 bases between the two germline ends. The CDR3 has 13 residues. The CDR3 DNA follows: TGTGCCAGCAGCTTAAGATCCGGGGGGGAGCTGTTTTTT. It yields the protein CASSLRSGGELFF.

CDR3 amino acids: CASKGGGATGELFF. The CDR3, as DNA: TGTGCCAGCAAGGGCGGGGGGGCCACCGGGGAGCTGTTTTTT. V usage is TRBV6-5 and J usage is TRBJ2-2; TRBD2 matches at 9 bases. Trimming at V came to 7 bases and at J to 4 bases, leaving 4 bases not matched to a gene. Per germline, CDR1 MNHEY and CDR2 SVGAGI. The CDR3 spans 14 residues.

About this clone itself: The sample holds other DNA sequences that translate to the same CDR3. This chain joins TRBV7-6 and TRBJ1-1; D possibly corresponds to TRBD1 (6 bases). V lost 1 base to trimming and J lost 5 bases, with 8 bases between them. Germline-derived CDR1 and CDR2 are SGHVS and FNYEAQ. The CDR3 length is 13 residues. CDR3 protein: CASSLGQGTEAFF. The CDR3 nucleotides read TGTGCCAGCAGCTTAGGCCAGGGGACTGAAGCTTTCTTT.

V gene TRBV7-2 combines with J gene TRBJ2-3; D remains ambiguous. The V and J ends lost 3 bases and 2 bases respectively, with 12 bases between them. The CDR3 is 15 amino acids. Germline V CDR1 and CDR2: SGHTA, FQGNSA. The CDR3 nucleotides are TGTGCCAGCAGCTTTGGAGTCTACTTCACAGATACGCAGTATTTT. As protein: CASSFGVYFTDTQYF.

V and J are TRBV28 and TRBJ2-3; TRBD1 is a possible D gene (5 bases). V was clipped by 4 bases and J by 6 bases, with 11 bases between them. Germline V CDR1 and CDR2: MDHEN, SYDVKM. The length of the CDR3 is 13 residues. DNA for the CDR3: TGTGCCAGCAGTTCCAGGGTTATGGATACGCAGTATTTT. As protein: CASSSRVMDTQYF.

The V and J genes are TRBV2 and TRBJ2-1; D call uncertain. CDR1 and CDR2 from the germline V gene are SNHLY and FYNNEI. V was pared by 7 bases and J by 4 bases, with 5 bases between. The CDR3 runs to 11 residues. CDR3 in amino acids: CASNRYNEQFF. CDR3 nucleotide sequence: TGTGCCAGCAATAGATACAATGAGCAGTTCTTC.